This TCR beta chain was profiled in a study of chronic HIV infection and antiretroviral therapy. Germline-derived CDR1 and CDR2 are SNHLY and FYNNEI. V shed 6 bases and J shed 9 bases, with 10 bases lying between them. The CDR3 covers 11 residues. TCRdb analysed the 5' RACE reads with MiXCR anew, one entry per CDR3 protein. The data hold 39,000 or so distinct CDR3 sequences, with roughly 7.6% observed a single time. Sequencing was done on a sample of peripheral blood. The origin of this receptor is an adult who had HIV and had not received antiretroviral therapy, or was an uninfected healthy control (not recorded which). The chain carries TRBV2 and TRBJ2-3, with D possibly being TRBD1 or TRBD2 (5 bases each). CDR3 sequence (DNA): TGTGCCAGCAGGGGGGTCGACACGCAGTATTTT. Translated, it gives CASRGVDTQYF.